These 25 T cell receptor beta chains were all obtained from the same sample, sequenced in a study of early stage breast cancer tumors. Generated by immunoSEQ multiplex PCR, the TCRdb table keeps only in-frame clones and is missing some. This sample has some 15,000 clones, with approximately 80% found just once. Sequenced sample: normal breast tissue next to the tumor. Source of these receptors: a person aged 45 to 59 with breast cancer.

V usage is TRBV6-4 and J usage is TRBJ2-2, with 7 bases lining up with TRBD1. The germline V gene has CDR1 MRHNA and CDR2 SNTAGT. Germline trimming cut 0 bases from V and 3 bases from J; bases unmatched to any gene: 4. This CDR3 comprises 16 residues. CDR3 region: CASSDSRQGYTGELFF. DNA of the CDR3: TGTGCCAGCAGTGACTCGAGACAGGGATACACCGGGGAGCTGTTTTTT.

The V gene is TRBV28, the J gene TRBJ2-5; the match to TRBD2 covers 7 bases. This CDR3 is built from 13 residues. Germline V gene lookup returns CDR1 MDHEN and CDR2 SYDVKM. J was trimmed by 6 bases and V by 7 bases; bases with no gene match: 8. CDR3 in DNA: TGTGCCAGCACCCTTCGGGGGGAGCAGACCCAGTACTTC. The encoded protein is CASTLRGEQTQYF. The full variable domain, rest sourced from reference TRBV28 and TRBJ2-5, is DVKVTQSSRYLVKRTGEKVFLECVQDMDHENMFWYRQDPGLGLRLIYFSYDVKMKEKGDIPEGYSVSREKKERFSLILESASTNQTSMYLCASTLRGEQTQYFGPGTRLLVL.

J is TRBJ2-2 and V is TRBV5-4; D is ambiguous. Germline V gene data show CDR1 as SGHNT and CDR2 as YYREEE (reference sequence). V was pared by 3 bases and J by 7 bases, with 10 bases between. The CDR3 spans 13 residues. CDR3 DNA: TGTGCCAGCAGCTCAAGGGAAGACGGGGAGCTGTTTTTT. Translating it yields CASSSREDGELFF.

This chain links TRBV7-8 with TRBJ1-5; D is unresolved. Germline CDR1 reads SGHVS; CDR2 reads FQNEAQ. V dropped 1 base and J dropped 9 bases, with 10 bases sitting between them. The CDR3 loop spans 13 amino acids. The CDR3 is CASSLGSEVPQHF. The CDR3 nucleotides are TGTGCCAGCAGCTTAGGGAGTGAAGTGCCCCAGCATTTT.

This clone was seen more than once but under ten times. This rearrangement joins TRBV28 to TRBJ2-5, with D unresolved. Trimming removed 3 bases from V and 4 bases from J, with 3 bases in between. Germline loops: CDR1 MDHEN, CDR2 SYDVKM. This CDR3 has 11 amino acids. CDR3 sequence (DNA): TGTGCCAGCAGTTTCCGAGAGACCCAGTACTTC. Protein product: CASSFRETQYF.

This chain links TRBV7-2 with TRBJ1-1, with 8 nucleotides matching TRBD1. Per germline, CDR1 SGHTA and CDR2 FQGNSA. The CDR3 is 15 residues long. With V trimmed by 5 bases and J by 1 base, 6 bases remained unmatched. The CDR3 DNA is TGTGCCAGCAGCCCCCGGACAGGGTGGAACACTGAAGCTTTCTTT. This codes for CASSPRTGWNTEAFF.

The V call is TRBV10-3, the J call TRBJ2-1; D perhaps matches TRBD2 (6 bases). Germline V gene lookup returns CDR1 ENHRY and CDR2 SYGVKD. The CDR3 has 15 amino acids. Trimming shortened V by 6 bases and J by 5 bases, and 17 bases separated the two germline ends. CDR3 protein: CAISDSGLGNNEQFF. The CDR3 DNA reads as TGTGCCATCAGCGACTCGGGACTGGGAAACAATGAGCAGTTCTTC.

The chain uses TRBV7-2 and TRBJ2-2; D not resolved. Trimming shortened V by 2 bases and J by 7 bases, and 14 bases separated the two germline ends. CDR3 size: 15 residues. Germline lookup yields CDR1 SGHTA and CDR2 FQGNSA. The CDR3: CASSLTAGSDGELFF. In DNA form, the CDR3 reads TGTGCCAGCAGCTTAACCGCCGGAAGTGACGGGGAGCTGTTTTTT. Combining the CDR3 with reference TRBV7-2 and TRBJ2-2 gives the whole variable domain GAGVSQSPSNKVTEKGKDVELRCDPISGHTALYWYRQSLGQGLEFLIYFQGNSAPDKSGLPSDRFSAERTGGSVSTLTIQRTQQEDSAVYLCASSLTAGSDGELFFGEGSRLTVL.

The chain links TRBV5-5 to TRBJ2-7; D is undetermined. The V gene's germline CDR1 is SGHKS and CDR2 YYEKEE (reference sequence). V was clipped by 0 bases and J by 0 bases, with 7 bases between them. The CDR3 is made up of 14 amino acids. CDR3 DNA: TGTGCCAGCAGCTTGGGCCCTGACTCCTACGAGCAGTACTTC. This translates into CASSLGPDSYEQYF.

This clone appeared a few times. The rearrangement links TRBV19 to TRBJ2-1; D is unresolved. Per germline, CDR1 LNHDA and CDR2 SQIVND (reference sequence). The V gene lost 3 bases and the J gene lost 9 bases, with 12 bases spanning the gap. The CDR3 consists of 13 residues. The CDR3 spells CASSIPLGREQFF. The CDR3 DNA sequence: TGTGCCAGTAGTATCCCTCTAGGACGTGAGCAGTTCTTC. Drawing the rest from reference TRBV19 and TRBJ2-1, the complete variable domain is DGGITQSPKYLFRKEGQNVTLSCEQNLNHDAMYWYRQDPGQGLRLIYYSQIVNDFQKGDIAEGYSVSREKKESFPLTVTSAQKNPTAFYLCASSIPLGREQFFGPGTRLTVL.

The chain's CDR3 is CASSSGGGNIGNTIYF. CDR3 DNA sequence: TGTGCCAGCAGCAGTGGGGGAGGGAATATTGGAAACACCATATATTTT. This chain uses TRBV7-6 with TRBJ1-3; D possibly corresponds to TRBD1 (5 bases). Germline CDR1 reads SGHVS; CDR2 reads FNYEAQ. The CDR3 has 16 amino acids. Trimming shortened V by 5 bases and J by 3 bases, and 17 bases separated the two germline ends.

The genes are TRBV7-8 and TRBJ2-1; no clear D. The germline V and J ends were trimmed by 0 bases and 5 bases, with 8 bases remaining between them. The CDR3 length is 14 residues. Germline V gene data show CDR1 as SGHVS and CDR2 as FQNEAQ. DNA for the CDR3: TGTGCCAGCAGCTTAGCGGCATCCCACAATGAGCAGTTCTTC. Protein: CASSLAASHNEQFF.

This clone has just one count. The rearrangement uses TRBV4-3 and TRBJ1-2, with no clear D. V was cut by 0 bases and J by 8 bases, with 16 bases left in between. This CDR3 is built from 15 residues. CDR1 and CDR2 from the germline V gene are LGHNA and YSLEER. The CDR3 coding sequence is TGCGCCAGCAGCCAAGATCGGAGGGTCTTGTCCGGCTACACCTTC. Protein sequence: CASSQDRRVLSGYTF.

This clone came up once. The rearrangement joins TRBV30 to TRBJ2-5; maybe TRBD1 (6 bases). V lost 2 bases and J lost 3, with 13 bases in between. Germline V gives CDR1 GTSNPN, CDR2 SVGIG (reference sequence). The CDR3 runs to 14 residues. The CDR3 is CAWSWDMRKETQYF. The CDR3 DNA reads as TGTGCCTGGAGTTGGGACATGCGAAAAGAGACCCAGTACTTC.

V and J are TRBV9 and TRBJ2-1; D call uncertain. The V end lost 0 bases, the J end lost 2 bases, and 6 bases lay between the germline ends. Germline-derived CDR1 and CDR2 are SGDLS and YYNGEE. The CDR3 has 14 residues. The CDR3 DNA reads as TGTGCCAGCAGCGTAGCGGATACCTACAATGAGCAGTTCTTC. Protein sequence: CASSVADTYNEQFF.

V is TRBV5-1 and J is TRBJ1-1; D remains unclear. The CDR3 has 13 residues. The V gene's germline CDR1 is SGHRS and CDR2 YFSETQ. Deletions cut 4 bases from V and 3 bases from J, with 10 bases between. The CDR3, as DNA: TGCGCCAGCAGCCGTCGGCCGGACACTGAAGCTTTCTTT. Translated, it gives CASSRRPDTEAFF.

V gene TRBV5-1 combines with J gene TRBJ1-2; a possible D gene is TRBD1 (5 bases). CDR3 length equals 16 residues. V dropped 5 bases and J dropped 5 bases, with 22 bases sitting between them. From germline, CDR1 is SGHRS and CDR2 YFSETQ. CDR3 loop: CASRRDPALIAYGYTF. Here the CDR3 DNA reads TGCGCCAGCAGACGGGACCCAGCCCTTATCGCTTATGGCTACACCTTC.

The chain carries TRBV2 and TRBJ2-7; 8 nucleotides match TRBD2. The CDR3 has 13 amino acids. Looked up from germline, CDR1 is SNHLY and CDR2 is FYNNEI. Losses at the gene ends were 7 bases for V and 4 bases for J; bases not matched to a gene: 6. CDR3 nucleotides: TGTGCCAGCACAGCGGGAGATCGTTACGAGCAGTACTTC. Translating it yields CASTAGDRYEQYF.

The CDR3 here is CASSIDPGMGANVLTF. CDR3 bases: TGTGCCAGTAGTATAGATCCAGGGATGGGGGCCAACGTCCTGACTTTC. The chain couples TRBV19 to TRBJ2-6; D possibly corresponds to TRBD1 (5 bases). The CDR3 spans 16 residues. V was clipped by 0 bases and J by 4 bases, with 10 bases between them. CDR1 LNHDA and CDR2 SQIVND come from the germline V gene (reference sequence).

The chain joins TRBV19 to TRBJ2-5; 11 positions agree with TRBD2. CDR3 length: 16 amino acids. Germline assignment: CDR1 LNHDA and CDR2 SQIVND (reference sequence). Trimming took 3 bases from V and 4 from J; bases not matched to a gene: 7. CDR3 coding DNA: TGTGCCAGTAGTATGAGGCTAGCGGGAGGACGAGAGACCCAGTACTTC. Translation: CASSMRLAGGRETQYF.

The chain uses TRBV9 and TRBJ2-1; D call uncertain. This CDR3 is 16 amino acids long. Trimming removed 0 bases at V and 5 bases at J, with 15 bases between. In germline, CDR1 is SGDLS, CDR2 YYNGEE. The CDR3 spells CASSVGLSPTDNEQFF. As DNA, the CDR3 is TGTGCCAGCAGCGTAGGTCTTTCTCCAACAGACAATGAGCAGTTCTTC.

Here the CDR3 DNA reads TGTGCCAGTAGGGTCTTAGCGGGGGTATACAATGAGCAGTTCTTC. Translating gives CASRVLAGVYNEQFF. This chain connects TRBV6-1 to TRBJ2-1, with 9 bases matching TRBD2. V shed 9 bases, J shed 4 bases, and the junction held 10 bases outside the gene matches. The CDR3 covers 15 residues. Germline V gives CDR1 MNHNS, CDR2 SASEGT.

The rearrangement joins TRBV29-1 to TRBJ1-1; no definite D call. Trimming removed 6 bases from V and 5 bases from J, with 19 bases in between. The CDR3 sequence is 14 residues long. Germline CDR1 SQVTM, CDR2 ANQGSEA. DNA of the CDR3: TGCAGCGTCGCCTTAGATGAGATGGGAACTGAAGCTTTCTTT. Its protein is CSVALDEMGTEAFF.

V and J are TRBV27 and TRBJ2-3; 7 bases match TRBD1. V lost 2 bases to trimming and J lost 0 bases; unmatched junction nucleotides: 2. Germline lookup yields CDR1 MNHEY and CDR2 SMNVEV (reference sequence). The CDR3 runs 15 residues. CDR3 nucleotide sequence: TGTGCCAGCAGTTTACGGGACAGCAGCACAGATACGCAGTATTTT. This gives the protein CASSLRDSSTDTQYF.

The sample holds a few counts of this clone. V usage is TRBV12-5 and J usage is TRBJ1-2; no clear D. V was pared by 4 bases and J by 7 bases, with 22 bases between. The germline gives CDR1 LGHNT, CDR2 FRNRAP. The length of the CDR3 is 16 residues. In DNA, the CDR3 is TGTGCTAGTGGTTCCTCCACCACCAGCCCGCTGGGTGGCTACACCTTC. It yields the protein CASGSSTTSPLGGYTF.